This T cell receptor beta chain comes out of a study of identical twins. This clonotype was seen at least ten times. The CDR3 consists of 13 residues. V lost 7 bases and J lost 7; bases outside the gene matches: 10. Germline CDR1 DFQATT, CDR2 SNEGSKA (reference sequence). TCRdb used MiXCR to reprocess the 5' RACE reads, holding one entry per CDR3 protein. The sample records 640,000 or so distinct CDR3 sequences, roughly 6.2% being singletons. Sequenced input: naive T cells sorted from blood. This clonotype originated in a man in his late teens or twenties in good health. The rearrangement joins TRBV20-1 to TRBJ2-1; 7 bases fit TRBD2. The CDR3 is CSEAGVVKNEQFF. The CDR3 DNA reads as TGCAGTGAGGCGGGAGTCGTCAAGAATGAGCAGTTCTTC.